These 5 T cell receptor beta chains came from one sample sequenced in a study of neurological immune-mediated disorders. TCRdb called the 5' RACE reads again in MiXCR, with one record for every CDR3 protein. Of 30,000 to 45,000 distinct CDR3 sequences listed, about 9.9% are singletons. Material: CD4+ T cells from blood. These receptors all come from a woman between 25 and 40 years old with HTLV-1-associated myelopathy (HAM/TSP).

This clonotype was seen many times. This chain connects TRBV7-9 to TRBJ2-1; D remains unclear. The germline V gene encodes CDR1 SEHNR and CDR2 FQNEAQ (reference sequence). The CDR3 length is 11 residues. V was shortened by 5 bases and J by 5 bases, with 4 bases between the two germline ends. CDR3 residues: CASSGDNEQFF. In nucleotides, the CDR3 is TGTGCCAGCAGCGGGGACAATGAGCAGTTCTTC.

Many counts were recorded for this clonotype. The rearrangement uses TRBV19 and TRBJ2-4; D ambiguous. CDR1 and CDR2 (germline): LNHDA, SQIVND (reference sequence). There are 13 residues in the CDR3. V was shortened by 6 bases and J by 7 bases, with 13 bases between the two germline ends. CDR3 amino acids: CASSPPGANIQYF. The CDR3 region has the DNA TGTGCCAGTAGCCCCCCAGGCGCTAACATTCAGTACTTC.

This clonotype was counted many times. The chain combines TRBV7-9 with TRBJ2-2, with 9 bases matching TRBD1. The CDR3 runs to 13 residues. Trimming cost V 7 bases and J 6 bases; bases outside gene matches: 3. Germline CDR1 reads SEHNR; CDR2 reads FQNEAQ (reference sequence). CDR3 amino acids: CASKGTGSGELFF. CDR3 nucleotides: TGTGCCAGCAAGGGGACAGGGTCCGGGGAGCTGTTTTTT.

There are many counts of this clonotype. The chain has TRBV23-1 and TRBJ2-7; D call uncertain. TRBV23-1 qualifies as an ORF whose function is uncertain. Trimming removed 6 bases at V and 2 bases at J, with 14 bases between. This CDR3 region has 14 residues. The CDR3 sequence: CASRIPGRTYEQYF. In nucleotides, the CDR3 is TGCGCCAGCAGGATACCAGGACGGACCTACGAGCAGTACTTC.

The DNA for the CDR3 is TGCGCCAGCAGCTTGCAGTCTGGAGGGCTTGGCAACGAGCAGTACTTC. Protein product: CASSLQSGGLGNEQYF. V usage is TRBV5-1 and J usage is TRBJ2-7; the D gene is possibly TRBD2 (6 bases). The CDR3 length is 16 residues. The germline CDR1 and CDR2 sequences are SGHRS and YFSETQ. The V and J ends lost 1 base and 5 bases respectively, with 19 bases between them.